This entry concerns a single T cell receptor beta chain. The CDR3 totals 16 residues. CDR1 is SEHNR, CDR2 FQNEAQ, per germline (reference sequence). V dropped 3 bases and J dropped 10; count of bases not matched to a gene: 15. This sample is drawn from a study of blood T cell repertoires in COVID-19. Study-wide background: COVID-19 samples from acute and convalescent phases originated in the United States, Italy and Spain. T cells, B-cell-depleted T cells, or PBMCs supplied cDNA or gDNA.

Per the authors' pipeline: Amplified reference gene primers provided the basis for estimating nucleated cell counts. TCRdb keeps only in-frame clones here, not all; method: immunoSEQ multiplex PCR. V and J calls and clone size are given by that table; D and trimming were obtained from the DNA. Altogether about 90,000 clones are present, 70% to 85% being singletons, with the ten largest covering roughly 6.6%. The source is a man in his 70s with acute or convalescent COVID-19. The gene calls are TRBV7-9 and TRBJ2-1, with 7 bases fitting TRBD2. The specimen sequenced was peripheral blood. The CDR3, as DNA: TGTGCCAGCAGCTTCTCCACCGGGACTACCAAGGCGGAGCAGTTCTTC. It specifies CASSFSTGTTKAEQFF.